These 22 T cell receptor beta chains came from one sample sequenced in a study of blood T cell repertoires in COVID-19. The table came from immunoSEQ multiplex PCR; TCRdb's copy has only in-frame clones and leaves some out. Here the sample spans 80,000 or so clones, about 73% being singletons. The source material was peripheral blood. Receptors originate from a man between 50 and 59 years old with active or convalescent COVID-19.

This clone was counted once. The chain uses TRBV6-5 and TRBJ1-1; TRBD1 might be the D (5 bases). The CDR3 extends over 13 amino acids. Trimming took 7 bases from V and 11 from J, leaving 20 bases between them. In germline, CDR1 is MNHEY, CDR2 SVGAGI. CDR3 sequence (DNA): TGTGCCAGCATAAACGGGGGAGAGGGGCCGGCTTTCTTT. Its protein product is CASINGGEGPAFF.

The CDR3, as DNA: TGTGCCAGCAGTTCAACAGGGGCCACAGATACGCAGTATTTT. It encodes CASSSTGATDTQYF. The chain uses TRBV6-6 and TRBJ2-3; 7 nucleotides line up with TRBD1. CDR1 is MNHNY, CDR2 SVGAGI, per germline (reference sequence). V shed 4 bases and J 2 bases; nucleotides not matched to a gene: 3. The CDR3 contains 14 residues.

CDR3 DNA: TGTGCCAGCAGCTTAAGCCAGCGGGGGGGCCGTGCGGGGACCCAGTACTTC. This gives the protein CASSLSQRGGRAGTQYF. The rearrangement uses TRBV7-2 and TRBJ2-5; 10 bases are shared with TRBD2. Trimming at V came to 2 bases and at J to 7 bases, leaving 13 bases not matched to a gene. The CDR3 sequence is 17 residues long. The germline V gene has CDR1 SGHTA and CDR2 FQGNSA.

The CDR3 DNA is TGTGCCTGGAGTTCGGGGGGGTACCTCTACGAGCAGTACTTC. Translated: CAWSSGGYLYEQYF. J is TRBJ2-7 and V is TRBV30; TRBD2 agrees at 8 bases. This CDR3 spans 14 amino acids. Germline V gene lookup returns CDR1 GTSNPN and CDR2 SVGIG (reference sequence). The J segment lost 3 bases and the V segment lost 2 bases, leaving 6 bases of the junction unmatched.

The sample holds a few counts of this clone. This same CDR3 is encoded by further DNA sequences in the sample. The rearrangement uses TRBV7-2 and TRBJ1-5; 7 bases agree with TRBD1. CDR1 and CDR2 (germline): SGHTA, FQGNSA. Trimming cost V 6 bases and J 6 bases; bases outside gene matches: 5. This CDR3 contains 13 residues. CDR3 nucleotide sequence: TGTGCCAGCAGTCCTCAGGGGGGTCAGCCCCAGCATTTT. Amino acid sequence: CASSPQGGQPQHF.

This chain connects TRBV18 to TRBJ2-7, with TRBD1 as a possible D gene (6 bases). Trimming stripped 3 bases from V and 5 bases from J, with 17 bases between. Germline CDR1 and CDR2: KGHSH and LQKENI. This CDR3 is 15 amino acids long. The CDR3 sequence is CASSPEQGSANEQYF. The CDR3, as DNA: TGTGCCAGCTCACCGGAACAGGGATCAGCTAACGAGCAGTACTTC.

The CDR3 loop is CASSPGQGVETQYF. As DNA, the CDR3 is TGCGCCAGCAGCCCAGGACAGGGGGTAGAGACCCAGTACTTC. The chain recombines TRBV5-1 with TRBJ2-5, with TRBD1 matching 10 bases. In germline, CDR1 is SGHRS, CDR2 YFSETQ. V shed 4 bases and J 4 bases; nucleotides not matched to a gene: 4. The CDR3 consists of 14 residues.

The genes are TRBV6-5 and TRBJ1-1; D remains unclear. Between the trimmed V and J ends, which lost 11 bases and 2 bases, there was a span of 15 bases. The germline V gene encodes CDR1 MNHEY and CDR2 SVGAGI. CDR3 size: 13 residues. CDR3 loop: CASRGRVNTEAFF. In nucleotides, the CDR3 is TGTGCCTCCCGAGGGAGGGTTAACACTGAAGCTTTCTTT.

The V and J genes are TRBV7-9 and TRBJ1-2; TRBD1 might be the D (6 bases). Germline V gene data show CDR1 as SEHNR and CDR2 as FQNEAQ (reference sequence). The CDR3 is 14 amino acids. V was pared by 5 bases and J by 8 bases, with 18 bases between. The CDR3 reads CASSPDSFYGGYTF. CDR3 in DNA: TGTGCCAGCAGCCCGGACAGTTTTTACGGCGGCTACACCTTC.

The chain joins TRBV9 to TRBJ2-2, with D hard to call. CDR3 length: 17 residues. V lost 4 bases, J lost 1 base, and 17 bases lay in between. Germline V lookup: CDR1 SGDLS, CDR2 YYNGEE. The CDR3 spells CASSIRSGDLNTGELFF. CDR3 coding DNA: TGTGCCAGCAGCATCCGGTCTGGAGACCTGAACACCGGGGAGCTGTTTTTT. Complete variable domain (other parts from reference TRBV9 and TRBJ2-2): DSGVTQTPKHLITATGQRVTLRCSPRSGDLSVYWYQQSLDQGLQFLIQYYNGEERAKGNILERFSAQQFPDLHSELNLSSLELGDSALYFCASSIRSGDLNTGELFFGEGSRLTVL.

The rearrangement joins TRBV27 to TRBJ1-2; 8 nucleotides align to TRBD1. The trim removed 4 bases at V and 4 bases at J, leaving 2 bases unmatched. This CDR3 is built from 13 residues. Germline CDR1 and CDR2: MNHEY and SMNVEV (reference sequence). CDR3 amino acids: CASSSTGGYGYTF. CDR3 DNA sequence: TGTGCCAGCAGTTCCACAGGGGGCTATGGCTACACCTTC.

This clone ranks as medium-sized (0.01 to 0.1%). The chain is built from TRBV9 and TRBJ2-7; D might be TRBD2 (5 bases). Per the germline V gene, CDR1 is SGDLS and CDR2 is YYNGEE. The CDR3 totals 14 residues. Deletions cut 0 bases from V and 6 bases from J, with 13 bases between. The CDR3 is CASSVASSSLEQYF. For the CDR3, the DNA is TGTGCCAGCAGCGTAGCATCTAGCTCCCTCGAGCAGTACTTC.

This clone was recorded many times. This chain connects TRBV4-2 to TRBJ2-5; D might be TRBD2 (6 bases). This CDR3 has 15 residues. The ends were cut back, 1 base at V and 5 bases at J, with 14 bases in the middle. Germline CDR1 LGHNA, CDR2 YNFKEQ. In nucleotides, the CDR3 is TGTGCCAGCAGCCAAGGGCCGGGAGCGCAGGAGACCCAGTACTTC. It is translated as CASSQGPGAQETQYF.

The rearrangement uses TRBV10-3 and TRBJ2-7; 7 nucleotides line up with TRBD1. The CDR3 covers 14 residues. Germline loops: CDR1 ENHRY, CDR2 SYGVKD. The trim removed 6 bases at V and 5 bases at J, leaving 10 bases unmatched. The CDR3: CAIRRGQNINEQYF. The DNA for the CDR3 is TGTGCCATCAGACGGGGACAGAATATCAACGAGCAGTACTTC.

The chain couples TRBV12-1 to TRBJ2-5; TRBD1 is taken as the D call from the table, unchecked against the DNA. TRBV12-1 is deemed a pseudogene. The CDR3 covers 14 residues. Written as DNA, the CDR3 is TGTGCCAGCAGCGCAGGGACAGTCCGAGAGACCCAGTACTTC. Protein: CASSAGTVRETQYF.

This sequence joins TRBV18 and TRBJ1-2; unclear D gene. The CDR3 runs to 15 residues. With 4 bases removed from V and 2 bases from J, the gap between germline ends came to 14 bases. Germline values: CDR1 KGHSH, CDR2 LQKENI. In DNA, the CDR3 is TGTGCCAGCTCACAAACCACGACGGGAAACTATGGCTACACCTTC. The encoded protein is CASSQTTTGNYGYTF.

This chain links TRBV12-3 or TRBV12-4 with TRBJ2-3; unclear D gene. The CDR3 consists of 12 residues. Trimming shortened V by 3 bases and J by 3 bases, and 4 bases separated the two germline ends. The CDR3 DNA sequence: TGTGCCAGCAGTTTTTCGACAGATACGCAGTATTTT. Translated: CASSFSTDTQYF.

This chain links TRBV19 with TRBJ1-1, with D perhaps matching TRBD1 (6 bases). Looked up from germline, CDR1 is LNHDA and CDR2 is SQIVND (reference sequence). With 6 bases removed from V and 11 bases from J, the gap between germline ends came to 22 bases. This CDR3 region has 14 residues. The CDR3 protein is CASRLSITGLGAFF. The CDR3 coding sequence is TGTGCCAGTAGATTATCCATCACAGGGTTGGGTGCTTTCTTT.

This clone turned up a few times. The rearrangement links TRBV9 to TRBJ1-3, with D unresolved. V lost 3 bases and J lost 0, with 4 bases in between. The CDR3 has 13 amino acids. CDR1 is SGDLS and CDR2 is YYNGEE in the germline V gene. In DNA, the CDR3 is TGTGCCAGCAGCGACTTCTCTGGAAACACCATATATTTT. It yields the protein CASSDFSGNTIYF.

This clone was picked up a small number of times. The gene calls are TRBV2 and TRBJ2-7, with 7 bases aligning to TRBD1. The germline V gene has CDR1 SNHLY and CDR2 FYNNEI. Trimming at V came to 10 bases and at J to 7 bases, leaving 4 bases not matched to a gene. The CDR3 is 10 residues long. The CDR3 spells CATQGEEQYF. The CDR3 DNA reads TGTGCCACCCAGGGGGAGGAGCAGTACTTC.

The chain carries TRBV18 and TRBJ1-2; D unclear. Trimming cost V 3 bases and J 4 bases, with 6 bases left between them. The CDR3 totals 12 residues. Germline V gene lookup returns CDR1 KGHSH and CDR2 LQKENI. CDR3 loop: CASSPPGYGYTF. For the CDR3, the DNA is TGTGCCAGCTCACCGCCAGGCTATGGCTACACCTTC.

The chain uses TRBV5-4 and TRBJ2-7, with 7 bases aligning to TRBD1. Germline trimming cut 7 bases from V and 0 bases from J; bases unmatched to any gene: 1. The CDR3 is 12 residues long. Germline-derived CDR1 and CDR2 are SGHNT and YYREEE (reference sequence). CDR3 sequence (DNA): TGTGCCAGCCGGGACAGCTCCTACGAGCAGTACTTC. It codes for CASRDSSYEQYF.